These T cell receptor beta chains were read from a single sample in a study of cytomegalovirus exposure and HLA in healthy donors. Method: immunoSEQ multiplex PCR; TCRdb's copy keeps in-frame clones and lacks some. The sample consists of fewer than 250,000 clones, around nine tenths of them appearing once. The specimen sequenced was PBMCs. These receptors were obtained from a man aged 18 to 30 in good health and CMV-seronegative. Both conserved end residues are part of each CDR3. The D gene is left open where the match is weak. Size values are once, few and many counts, or a class for expanded clones, and some rows have none.

J | V | length | size | D | DNA | CDR3
TRBJ2-2 | TRBV14 | 16 | few | . | TGTGCCAGCAGCCAAGGAACCCAGGGGAGAGCCGGGGAGCTGTTTTTT | CASSQGTQGRAGELFF
TRBJ2-5 | TRBV11-3 | 15 | . | TRBD2 | TGTGCCAGCAGCTTAGCCGGGACTAGCGGCGAGACCCAGTACTTC | CASSLAGTSGETQYF
TRBJ2-1 | TRBV6-5 | 15 | . | TRBD2 | TGTGCCAGCAGCGCGCTGATAGCGGGAGGTGGTGAGCAGTTCTTC | CASSALIAGGGEQFF
TRBJ1-1 | TRBV15 | 13 | . | . | TGTGCCACCAGCAGAGCAGGGAACGCTGAAGCTTTCTTT | CATSRAGNAEAFF
TRBJ2-7 | TRBV10-1 | 13 | few | . | TGCGCCAGCAGTGAAACAGGGCCCTACGAGCAGTACTTC | CASSETGPYEQYF
TRBJ1-1 | TRBV5-1 | 15 | . | TRBD1 | TGCGCCAGCAGGAAAACTACAGGGGGAGGCACTGAAGCTTTCTTT | CASRKTTGGGTEAFF
TRBJ2-1 | TRBV19 | 15 | . | . | TGTGCCAGTAGGCCCATGGGACTGTTCAACAATGAGCAGTTCTTC | CASRPMGLFNNEQFF
TRBJ2-7 | TRBV7-9 | 15 | . | TRBD2 | TGTGCCAGCACCAGCGGGAGGGCCGGCTCCTACGAGCAGTACTTC | CASTSGRAGSYEQYF
TRBJ2-5 | TRBV30 | 15 | . | TRBD2 | TGTGCCAGTAACCTGGGGACTAGCGGGAGTGGGACCCAGTACTTC | CASNLGTSGSGTQYF
TRBJ2-5 | TRBV10-3 | 14 | few | TRBD2 | TGTGCCATCATCGGACTAGCGGGAGGTTTAACCCAGTACTTC | CAIIGLAGGLTQYF
TRBJ1-5 | TRBV5-6 | 15 | . | TRBD1 | TGTGCCAGCAGTCAAGGACAGGGGCTAAATCAGCCCCAGCATTTT | CASSQGQGLNQPQHF
TRBJ2-7 | TRBV5-6 | 12 | . | . | TGTGCCAGCAGCTTGGCCAGTGGCGAGCAGTACTTC | CASSLASGEQYF
TRBJ2-7 | TRBV18 | 16 | . | TRBD1 | TGTGCCAGCTCACCAGCCGACAGGGTCTACTCCTACGAGCAGTACTTC | CASSPADRVYSYEQYF
TRBJ2-2 | TRBV7-3 | 15 | . | TRBD1 | TGTGCCAGCAGCCCTTGGACAGGGATGGCCGGGGAGCTGTTTTTT | CASSPWTGMAGELFF
TRBJ1-4 | TRBV4-2 | 15 | . | . | TGTGCCAGCAGCCAAGATTGGGGACTGAATGAAAAACTGTTTTTT | CASSQDWGLNEKLFF
TRBJ2-5 | TRBV28 | 15 | . | . | TGTGCCAGCAGTTTAAGAGGCGAGGGGGTGGAGACCCAGTACTTC | CASSLRGEGVETQYF
TRBJ2-7 | TRBV27 | 16 | . | TRBD1 | TGTGCCAGCAGTCCATCGGCGGGACAGGGGACCTACGAGCAGTACTTC | CASSPSAGQGTYEQYF
TRBJ1-2 | TRBV19 | 11 | . | . | TGTGCCAGTAGTACCGACTATGGCTACACCTTC | CASSTDYGYTF
TRBJ1-5 | TRBV27 | 14 | . | . | TGTGCCAGCAGTTTAGTGGCTAGCAATCAGCCCCAGCATTTT | CASSLVASNQPQHF
TRBJ1-1 | TRBV4-3 | 15 | . | . | TGCGCCAGCAGCCAAGGTCAGGGGCTGGCAACTGAAGCTTTCTTT | CASSQGQGLATEAFF
TRBJ1-1 | TRBV27 | 13 | . | . | TGTGCCAGCAGTTTATCGAATGGGAGGGAAGCTTTCTTT | CASSLSNGREAFF
TRBJ1-5 | TRBV30 | 15 | . | . | TGTGCCTGGAGTCACCGACGGGATGGGAATCAGCCCCAGCATTTT | CAWSHRRDGNQPQHF
TRBJ2-1 | TRBV2 | 15 | . | TRBD2 | TGTGCCAGCATCGGCGGGGGGAGCTCCTACAATGAGCAGTTCTTC | CASIGGGSSYNEQFF
TRBJ1-2 | TRBV6-6 | 15 | . | . | TGTGCCAGCAGTTACACAAGGACACCGTCCTATGGCTACACCTTC | CASSYTRTPSYGYTF